These 30 T cell receptor beta chains originate from one sample sequenced in a study of shared clonotypes between healthy human individuals. Produced via immunoSEQ multiplex PCR; TCRdb's table is partial and in-frame only. The sample consists of 550,000 to 750,000 clones, about 90% of them appearing once. CD8 cells classed as naive were CD45RO-negative and positively selected for CCR7, excluding terminally differentiated effector memory CD45RA+ cells. The sample consisted of naive CD8+ T cells sorted from blood. The source is a man younger than 45 in good health.

The V and J genes are TRBV19 and TRBJ1-5; 9 bases agree with TRBD1. CDR1 is LNHDA and CDR2 is SQIVND in the germline V gene (reference sequence). J lost 5 bases, V lost 2 bases, and 4 bases had no gene match. The CDR3 loop spans 15 amino acids. The CDR3 sequence: CASSILGTGYQPQHF. The CDR3, as DNA: TGTGCCAGTAGTATACTTGGGACAGGGTATCAGCCCCAGCATTTT. The whole variable domain, remainder taken from reference TRBV19 and TRBJ1-5, is DGGITQSPKYLFRKEGQNVTLSCEQNLNHDAMYWYRQDPGQGLRLIYYSQIVNDFQKGDIAEGYSVSREKKESFPLTVTSAQKNPTAFYLCASSILGTGYQPQHFGDGTRLSIL.

V and J are TRBV2 and TRBJ1-1; 7 bases are shared with TRBD1. The CDR3 length is 16 residues. Germline V lookup: CDR1 SNHLY, CDR2 FYNNEI. Germline trimming cut 9 bases from V and 1 base from J; bases unmatched to any gene: 14. In nucleotides, the CDR3 is TGTGCCAGGCAGGGGCGGACGACAGGGAAGAACACTGAAGCTTTCTTT. This codes for CARQGRTTGKNTEAFF.

A note on this clone: Additional DNA sequences in this sample encode the identical CDR3. The chain carries TRBV27 and TRBJ1-1; D unresolved. Germline V CDR1 and CDR2: MNHEY, SMNVEV (reference sequence). This CDR3 spans 13 amino acids. V shed 5 bases and J shed 2 bases, with 9 bases lying between them. The CDR3 nucleotides read TGTGCCAGCAGTCTGGGGTTAAACACTGAAGCTTTCTTT. The encoded protein is CASSLGLNTEAFF.

The J gene is TRBJ2-2, the V gene TRBV2; 9 bases fit TRBD2. The V gene end was trimmed by 4 bases and the J gene end by 1 base; junction bases not matched to a gene: 7. CDR1 SNHLY and CDR2 FYNNEI come from the germline V gene. The CDR3 spans 17 residues. CDR3 coding DNA: TGTGCCAGCAGTGTACATAGGACTAGCGAGAACACCGGGGAGCTGTTTTTT. Amino acids: CASSVHRTSENTGELFF.

The chain carries TRBV7-9 and TRBJ1-4, with 9 nucleotides matching TRBD1. Germline CDR1 is SEHNR and CDR2 is FQNEAQ (reference sequence). The CDR3 contains 17 residues. The J segment lost 3 bases and the V segment lost 1 base, leaving 6 bases of the junction unmatched. As DNA, the CDR3 is TGTGCCAGCAGCTTAGTATGGACAGGGGAGGCTAATGAAAAACTGTTTTTT. It is translated as CASSLVWTGEANEKLFF. The whole variable domain, remainder taken from reference TRBV7-9 and TRBJ1-4, is DTGVSQNPRHKITKRGQNVTFRCDPISEHNRLYWYRQTLGQGPEFLTYFQNEAQLEKSRLLSDRFSAERPKGSFSTLEIQRTEQGDSAMYLCASSLVWTGEANEKLFFGSGTQLSVL.

In the case of this clone: This specimen includes other DNA sequences encoding the same CDR3. The V call is TRBV28, the J call TRBJ2-7; D remains unclear. V was cut by 3 bases and J by 1 base, with 7 bases left in between. Germline-derived CDR1 and CDR2 are MDHEN and SYDVKM. The CDR3 has 13 residues. CDR3 nucleotide sequence: TGTGCCAGCAGTTTTCTGGGGTCCTACGAGCAGTACTTC. Protein: CASSFLGSYEQYF.

To note about this clone: Other DNA sequences in the same sample also yield this CDR3. The rearrangement links TRBV13 to TRBJ2-1, with TRBD2 identical over 11 bases. With 5 bases clipped from V and 4 bases from J, the junction kept 4 bases outside the gene matches. CDR1 and CDR2 (germline): PRHDT, FYEKMQ (reference sequence). The CDR3 is 15 residues long. CDR3 residues: CASSPTSGRYNEQFF. The CDR3, as DNA: TGTGCCAGCAGCCCCACTAGCGGGAGATACAATGAGCAGTTCTTC.

Only one count was recorded for this clone. J is TRBJ1-2 and V is TRBV4-1; 7 bases map to TRBD1. J lost 4 bases, V lost 0 bases, and 5 bases had no gene match. Germline values: CDR1 MGHRA, CDR2 YSYEKL. The CDR3 totals 15 residues. CDR3 loop: CASSQEMGTAYGYTF. The CDR3 nucleotides read TGCGCCAGCAGCCAAGAGATGGGGACAGCCTATGGCTACACCTTC.

This chain connects TRBV7-9 to TRBJ1-1; a weak D match, TRBD1 (5 bases). Germline V CDR1 and CDR2: SEHNR, FQNEAQ (reference sequence). The CDR3 covers 16 residues. V was pared by 5 bases and J by 3 bases, with 19 bases between. CDR3 amino acids: CASSPQAGLGDTEAFF. The CDR3 coding sequence is TGTGCCAGCAGCCCTCAGGCGGGGTTGGGGGACACTGAAGCTTTCTTT. Complete variable domain (other parts from reference TRBV7-9 and TRBJ1-1): DTGVSQNPRHKITKRGQNVTFRCDPISEHNRLYWYRQTLGQGPEFLTYFQNEAQLEKSRLLSDRFSAERPKGSFSTLEIQRTEQGDSAMYLCASSPQAGLGDTEAFFGQGTRLTVV.

This clone was seen once. The gene calls are TRBV5-5 and TRBJ2-7; D remains unclear. V was cut by 0 bases and J by 1 base, with 8 bases left in between. Germline V gene data show CDR1 as SGHKS and CDR2 as YYEKEE (reference sequence). This CDR3 spans 14 amino acids. This CDR3 is CASSLGLGSYEQYF. CDR3 coding DNA: TGTGCCAGCAGCTTGGGGCTAGGGTCCTACGAGCAGTACTTC.

The J gene is TRBJ2-1, the V gene TRBV5-6; 11 nucleotides align to TRBD1. This CDR3 spans 14 amino acids. The V gene end was trimmed by 4 bases and the J gene end by 5 bases; junction bases not matched to a gene: 2. The germline V gene encodes CDR1 SGHDT and CDR2 YYEEEE. The CDR3 DNA is TGTGCCAGCAGCGGGGACAGGGGGGACAATGAGCAGTTCTTC. It specifies CASSGDRGDNEQFF.

V and J are TRBV19 and TRBJ2-5, with 7 positions matching TRBD2. V trimming: 4 bases; J trimming: 4 bases; junction bases outside the gene matches: 9. The CDR3 extends over 15 amino acids. Germline lookup yields CDR1 LNHDA and CDR2 SQIVND (reference sequence). The DNA for the CDR3 is TGTGCCAGTAGTACAGTCGGGGCGGGAGCAGAGACCCAGTACTTC. It translates to CASSTVGAGAETQYF.

This clone was counted a single time. The V and J genes are TRBV15 and TRBJ2-3, with 7 bases aligning to TRBD2. The CDR3 loop spans 15 amino acids. With V trimmed by 0 bases and J by 3 bases, 3 bases remained unmatched. The V gene's germline CDR1 is LNHNV and CDR2 YYDKDF (reference sequence). CDR3: CATSRDQGGTDTQYF. The DNA of the CDR3 is TGTGCCACCAGCAGAGACCAGGGAGGGACAGATACGCAGTATTTT.

CDR3 protein: CASSPGPKGSSYNEQFF. CDR3 DNA: TGTGCCAGCAGCCCGGGACCGAAGGGGAGCTCCTACAATGAGCAGTTCTTC. This chain connects TRBV7-6 to TRBJ2-1; D possibly matches TRBD1 or TRBD2 (5 bases each). Germline assignment: CDR1 SGHVS and CDR2 FNYEAQ. The CDR3 sequence is 17 residues long. The germline V and J ends were trimmed by 5 bases and 0 bases, with 17 bases remaining between them.

The rearrangement links TRBV7-9 to TRBJ1-5, with a weak D call TRBD1 (5 bases). V was trimmed by 5 bases and J by 2 bases, leaving 16 bases between them. The CDR3 runs to 16 residues. CDR1 and CDR2 (germline): SEHNR, FQNEAQ (reference sequence). CDR3 sequence (DNA): TGTGCCAGCAGCCCTTGGGTGGGGGGTGGCAATCAGCCCCAGCATTTT. Amino acids: CASSPWVGGGNQPQHF.

The chain couples TRBV9 to TRBJ2-1, with 7 bases matching TRBD2. Germline V lookup: CDR1 SGDLS, CDR2 YYNGEE. The CDR3 loop spans 15 amino acids. The V and J ends lost 2 bases and 5 bases, in that order; junction bases with no gene match: 7. The DNA of the CDR3 is TGTGCCAGCAGCGTCCGGGACTATTCCCACAATGAGCAGTTCTTC. Translating it yields CASSVRDYSHNEQFF.

V usage is TRBV4-1 and J usage is TRBJ2-7; tentative D call: TRBD2 (6 bases). The CDR3 spans 16 residues. V lost 3 bases to trimming and J lost 1 base, with 16 bases between them. The germline V gene has CDR1 MGHRA and CDR2 YSYEKL. CDR3 protein: CASSQIGGTQSYEQYF. CDR3 nucleotide sequence: TGCGCCAGCAGCCAGATTGGAGGGACTCAATCCTACGAGCAGTACTTC.

This sequence joins TRBV6-5 and TRBJ2-4; D might be TRBD2 (5 bases). The CDR3 has 15 amino acids. The V gene's germline CDR1 is MNHEY and CDR2 SVGAGI. Trimming took off 5 bases at V and 5 bases at J, with 16 bases between the two ends. DNA for the CDR3: TGTGCCAGCAGTCCGGGGAGTCTTAGCCAAAACATTCAGTACTTC. It yields the protein CASSPGSLSQNIQYF.

The chain links TRBV11-1 to TRBJ2-7; weak D call: TRBD2 (7 bases). V shed 3 bases and J shed 2 bases, with 11 bases lying between them. This CDR3 region has 14 residues. Germline CDR1 reads SGHAT; CDR2 reads FQDESV (reference sequence). CDR3: CASSLGAGAYEQYF. The CDR3 DNA is TGTGCCAGCAGCTTGGGGGCGGGGGCCTACGAGCAGTACTTC.

This clone has just one count. V and J are TRBV23-1 and TRBJ2-7; 8 nucleotides line up with TRBD1. TRBV23-1 is placed among ORFs of uncertain function. V shed 2 bases and J 7 bases; nucleotides not matched to a gene: 7. This CDR3 has 14 amino acids. The CDR3 DNA reads as TGCGCCAGCAGTCAAGGACAGGGCAGAGGAGAGCAGTACTTC. This translates into CASSQGQGRGEQYF.

The V gene is TRBV25-1, the J gene TRBJ2-1, with 7 bases matching TRBD2. The germline V gene encodes CDR1 MGHDK and CDR2 SYGVNS. The trim removed 3 bases at V and 9 bases at J, leaving 2 bases unmatched. The CDR3 sequence is 12 residues long. CDR3 DNA: TGTGCCAGCAGTGATGGGGAGGGTGAGCAGTTCTTC. This translates into CASSDGEGEQFF.

The chain couples TRBV7-6 to TRBJ2-1; TRBD2 agrees at 7 bases. Germline CDR1 reads SGHVS; CDR2 reads FNYEAQ. V lost 1 base, J lost 8 bases, and 8 bases stayed unmatched. CDR3 length equals 15 residues. The CDR3 DNA follows: TGTGCCAGCAGCTTAGTCGCGGGAGTCGGGGATGAGCAGTTCTTC. It encodes CASSLVAGVGDEQFF.

The gene calls are TRBV5-6 and TRBJ2-7; a possible D gene is TRBD1 (6 bases). Trimming shortened V by 5 bases and J by 2 bases, and 17 bases separated the two germline ends. This CDR3 has 15 amino acids. Germline values: CDR1 SGHDT, CDR2 YYEEEE. CDR3 coding DNA: TGTGCCAGCAGGGGTTGGGACGGGACAACCTACGAGCAGTACTTC. It translates to CASRGWDGTTYEQYF.

CDR3 bases: TGTGCCAGCAGTGAAAGGTCCGACGATGAGCAGTTCTTC. It specifies CASSERSDDEQFF. This sequence joins TRBV2 and TRBJ2-1; D unresolved. V was cut by 2 bases and J by 8 bases, with 10 bases left in between. The CDR3 is 13 amino acids. Germline-derived CDR1 and CDR2 are SNHLY and FYNNEI.

V gene TRBV13 combines with J gene TRBJ2-7; 8 bases are a match to TRBD1. Looked up from germline, CDR1 is PRHDT and CDR2 is FYEKMQ (reference sequence). V lost 2 bases and J lost 4; bases outside the gene matches: 4. The length of the CDR3 is 14 residues. CDR3 region: CASSLRTGFYEQYF. The CDR3 nucleotides read TGTGCCAGCAGCTTACGGACAGGGTTTTACGAGCAGTACTTC.

V and J are TRBV4-2 and TRBJ2-1; weak D call: TRBD2 (5 bases). Germline CDR1 and CDR2: LGHNA and YNFKEQ. Trimming pared 1 base from V and 9 bases from J, leaving 16 bases between. The CDR3 covers 15 residues. In DNA, the CDR3 is TGTGCCAGCAGCCAAGGGCCGGGAAGGTCTAGTGAGCAGTTCTTC. This encodes CASSQGPGRSSEQFF.

The chain uses TRBV7-9 and TRBJ2-7, with D uncertain. The CDR3 is 13 residues long. Germline-derived CDR1 and CDR2 are SEHNR and FQNEAQ (reference sequence). V was trimmed by 3 bases and J by 2 bases, leaving 8 bases between them. Here the CDR3 reads CASSFSETYEQYF. CDR3 DNA: TGTGCCAGCAGCTTTTCGGAAACCTACGAGCAGTACTTC.

J is TRBJ1-3 and V is TRBV19, with 10 bases identical to TRBD1. Trimming took 6 bases from V and 4 from J; bases not matched to a gene: 9. This CDR3 has 16 amino acids. CDR1 is LNHDA, CDR2 SQIVND, per germline (reference sequence). The CDR3 region has the DNA TGTGCCAGTAGAAAACCGGGACAGGGGAGAGGAAACACCATATATTTT. It translates to CASRKPGQGRGNTIYF. The whole variable domain, remainder taken from reference TRBV19 and TRBJ1-3, is DGGITQSPKYLFRKEGQNVTLSCEQNLNHDAMYWYRQDPGQGLRLIYYSQIVNDFQKGDIAEGYSVSREKKESFPLTVTSAQKNPTAFYLCASRKPGQGRGNTIYFGEGSWLTVV.

The rearrangement links TRBV27 to TRBJ1-5; no clear D. The germline V gene has CDR1 MNHEY and CDR2 SMNVEV (reference sequence). V was cut by 3 bases and J by 3 bases, with 6 bases left in between. The CDR3 is made up of 13 amino acids. The CDR3 spells CASSLIANQPQHF. CDR3 nucleotide sequence: TGTGCCAGCAGTTTGATCGCCAATCAGCCCCAGCATTTT.

CDR3 sequence (DNA): TGTGCCAGCAGTTTTAGTATTGGCGAGCAGTACTTC. Amino acid sequence: CASSFSIGEQYF. This sequence joins TRBV28 and TRBJ2-7, with D uncertain. Trimming left V 3 bases short and J 6 bases short, with 9 bases between. The CDR3 sequence is 12 residues long. CDR1 is MDHEN, CDR2 SYDVKM, per germline. The variable domain in full, with the rest retrieved from reference TRBV28 and TRBJ2-7, is DVKVTQSSRYLVKRTGEKVFLECVQDMDHENMFWYRQDPGLGLRLIYFSYDVKMKEKGDIPEGYSVSREKKERFSLILESASTNQTSMYLCASSFSIGEQYFGPGTRLTVT.